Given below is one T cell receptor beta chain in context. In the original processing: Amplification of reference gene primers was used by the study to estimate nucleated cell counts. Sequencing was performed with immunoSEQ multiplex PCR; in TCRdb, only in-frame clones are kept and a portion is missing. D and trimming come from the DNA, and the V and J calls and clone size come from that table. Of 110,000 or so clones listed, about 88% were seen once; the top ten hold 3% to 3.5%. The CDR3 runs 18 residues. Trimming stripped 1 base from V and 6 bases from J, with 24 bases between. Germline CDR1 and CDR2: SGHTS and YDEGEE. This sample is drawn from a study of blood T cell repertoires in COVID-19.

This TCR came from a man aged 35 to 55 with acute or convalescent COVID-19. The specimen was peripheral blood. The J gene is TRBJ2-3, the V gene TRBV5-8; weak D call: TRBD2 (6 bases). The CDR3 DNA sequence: TGTGCCAGCAGCTTGTCAGAAAGAGGTACTAGCATTACGGATACGCAGTATTTT. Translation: CASSLSERGTSITDTQYF.